Presented here are 30 T cell receptor beta chains from one specimen sequenced in a study of blood T cells in healthy people across ages (dated by TCRdb to 2014 to 2015). Receptor amplification or capture employed 5' RACE. The sequencing machine was an Illumina HiSeq 2500. The second PCR ran for about 6 to 11 cycles and used a J-beta primer mix along with a sample-barcoded 5' primer. TCRdb took the public reads, trimmed them with fastp at Q25, ran MiXCR for clone calling and kept in-frame beta chains. A single entry per CDR3 protein holds the most common genes and DNA from its merged rows. The sample has some 900,000 distinct CDR3 sequences on record, 45% to 50% of them singletons. About an eighth of the sample lies in the top ten. Sequencing was performed on blood. These receptors were obtained from a man younger than 40 in good health.

This clonotype has only a few counts. The chain carries TRBV7-2 and TRBJ2-3; D ambiguous. The CDR3 has 13 amino acids. Looked up from germline, CDR1 is SGHTA and CDR2 is FQGNSA. V dropped 5 bases and J dropped 6 bases, with 12 bases sitting between them. The CDR3 sequence is CASSIGRVDTQYF. Written as DNA, the CDR3 is TGTGCCAGCAGCATTGGTAGAGTGGATACGCAGTATTTT.

The sample holds a few counts of this clonotype. The rearrangement uses TRBV24-1 and TRBJ2-5; D is uncertain. The CDR3 has 11 residues. Trimming pared 4 bases from V and 4 bases from J, leaving 3 bases between. Per the germline V gene, CDR1 is KGHDR and CDR2 is SFDVKD. This chain's CDR3 is CATSESETQYF. The CDR3 DNA sequence: TGTGCCACCAGTGAGTCAGAGACCCAGTACTTC.

This clonotype has more than one count but fewer than ten. The chain joins TRBV7-2 to TRBJ2-3; 10 nucleotides line up with TRBD2. CDR1 SGHTA and CDR2 FQGNSA come from the germline V gene. This CDR3 is built from 19 residues. The ends lost 1 base at V and 5 bases at J; junction bases unmatched: 15. The CDR3 region is CASSLGLAGAGGPQDTQYF. In DNA form, the CDR3 reads TGTGCCAGCAGCTTAGGGTTGGCGGGAGCGGGGGGGCCACAAGATACGCAGTATTTT. The full variable domain, completed using reference TRBV7-2 and TRBJ2-3, is GAGVSQSPSNKVTEKGKDVELRCDPISGHTALYWYRQSLGQGLEFLIYFQGNSAPDKSGLPSDRFSAERTGGSVSTLTIQRTQQEDSAVYLCASSLGLAGAGGPQDTQYFGPGTRLTVL.

This clonotype was seen only a few times. This chain's CDR3 is CASSQDSRVDEQYF. DNA for the CDR3: TGTGCCAGCAGCCAAGATTCCAGGGTCGACGAGCAGTACTTC. V and J are TRBV3-1 and TRBJ2-7; tentatively, D is TRBD1 (5 bases). CDR3 size: 14 residues. CDR1 and CDR2 (germline): LGHDT, YNNKEL (reference sequence). V was pared by 0 bases and J by 5 bases, with 11 bases between.

The chain combines TRBV5-4 with TRBJ2-7, with 7 bases lining up with TRBD1. Germline lookup yields CDR1 SGHNT and CDR2 YYREEE (reference sequence). V lost 0 bases to trimming and J lost 7 bases; unmatched junction nucleotides: 7. This CDR3 has 14 amino acids. This chain's CDR3 is CASSLGGGKEEQYF. The CDR3 DNA reads TGTGCCAGCAGCTTGGGAGGGGGCAAAGAGGAGCAGTACTTC. The full variable domain, its missing parts supplied by reference TRBV5-4 and TRBJ2-7, is ETGVTQSPTHLIKTRGQQVTLRCSSQSGHNTVSWYQQALGQGPQFIFQYYREEENGRGNFPPRFSGLQFPNYSSELNVNALELDDSALYLCASSLGGGKEEQYFGPGTRLTVT.

The chain uses TRBV20-1 and TRBJ1-4; possibly TRBD1 for D (5 bases). There are 13 residues in the CDR3. The V end lost 3 bases, the J end lost 8 bases, and 13 bases lay between the germline ends. CDR1 and CDR2 from the germline V gene are DFQATT and SNEGSKA (reference sequence). This chain's CDR3 is CSARNGAGEKLFF. The DNA of the CDR3 is TGCAGTGCTAGGAACGGGGCGGGCGAAAAACTGTTTTTT.

The V and J genes are TRBV6-5 and TRBJ1-1; possible D gene TRBD1, 6 bases. V was trimmed by 7 bases and J by 4 bases, leaving 10 bases between them. The CDR3 length is 12 residues. Per the germline V gene, CDR1 is MNHEY and CDR2 is SVGAGI. The CDR3 nucleotides read TGTGCCAGCAAAAGGGGGGGCACTGAAGCTTTCTTT. Protein: CASKRGGTEAFF.

This chain's CDR3 is CASSPGAASPLHF. The CDR3 region has the DNA TGTGCCAGCAGCCCCGGCGCCGCCTCACCCCTCCACTTT. This chain connects TRBV7-2 to TRBJ1-6; no definite D call. CDR1 is SGHTA, CDR2 FQGNSA, per germline. Trimming removed 5 bases at V and 10 bases at J, with 12 bases between. The CDR3 is 13 amino acids. Full variable domain (missing parts from reference TRBV7-2 and TRBJ1-6): GAGVSQSPSNKVTEKGKDVELRCDPISGHTALYWYRQSLGQGLEFLIYFQGNSAPDKSGLPSDRFSAERTGGSVSTLTIQRTQQEDSAVYLCASSPGAASPLHFGNGTRLTVT.

This clonotype was detected many times. The chain couples TRBV5-1 to TRBJ2-5, with a weak D call TRBD1 (6 bases). From germline, CDR1 is SGHRS and CDR2 YFSETQ. V was trimmed by 1 base and J by 3 bases, leaving 10 bases between them. This CDR3 has 14 residues. DNA of the CDR3: TGCGCCAGCAGCTTGAGTGGGGACAAAGAGACCCAGTACTTC. It yields the protein CASSLSGDKETQYF.

This clonotype was detected once. This chain connects TRBV7-2 to TRBJ2-1, with D possibly TRBD2 on 7 matching bases. CDR1 SGHTA and CDR2 FQGNSA come from the germline V gene. This CDR3 region has 17 residues. V shed 3 bases and J shed 2 bases, with 17 bases lying between them. The CDR3 DNA sequence: TGTGCCAGCAGCTTTCTAACGGGGGGCGCTGCCTACAATGAGCAGTTCTTC. It yields the protein CASSFLTGGAAYNEQFF.

Concerning this clonotype: An end of the junction differs from the germline gene, which may be a read error. This chain links TRBV11-2 with TRBJ2-3, with D perhaps TRBD2 (5 bases). This CDR3 is 12 amino acids long. In germline, CDR1 is SGHAT, CDR2 FQNNGV. The CDR3 loop reads CVSSASGRAQYF. DNA for the CDR3: TGTGTCAGCAGTGCCAGTGGGCGGGCGCAGTATTTT.

The table lists this clonotype with a count of one. One end of the junction is discordant with germline, which a read error may explain. The rearrangement uses TRBV5-1 and TRBJ2-1; 9 bases align to TRBD1. CDR1 and CDR2 (germline): SGHRS, YFSETQ. There are 14 residues in the CDR3. CDR3 residues: CVSSLGQGSDEQFF. The DNA for the CDR3 is TGCGTCAGCAGCTTGGGACAGGGTTCGGATGAGCAGTTCTTC.

The chain employs TRBV20-1 and TRBJ2-3; 8 bases are shared with TRBD2. The CDR3 loop spans 16 amino acids. Per the germline V gene, CDR1 is DFQATT and CDR2 is SNEGSKA (reference sequence). The V and J ends lost 0 bases and 0 bases, in that order; junction bases with no gene match: 5. DNA of the CDR3: TGCAGTGCTAGAGATTATGCTAGCGGGAGCACAGATACGCAGTATTTT. Amino acid sequence: CSARDYASGSTDTQYF.

This chain connects TRBV4-2 to TRBJ1-2, with 8 nucleotides matching TRBD1. CDR1 is LGHNA, CDR2 YNFKEQ, per germline. This CDR3 comprises 14 residues. V was clipped by 4 bases and J by 4 bases; unmatched bases: 5. CDR3 bases: TGTGCCAGCAGCCTATACAGGGGGGGCTATGGCTACACCTTC. Protein sequence: CASSLYRGGYGYTF.

This chain uses TRBV5-1 with TRBJ1-2, with TRBD1 matching 7 bases. Losses at the gene ends were 0 bases for V and 4 bases for J; bases not matched to a gene: 3. Germline V CDR1 and CDR2: SGHRS, YFSETQ. CDR3 length equals 14 residues. In DNA, the CDR3 is TGCGCCAGCAGCTTGGCGGGGGACAGCTATGGCTACACCTTC. Protein sequence: CASSLAGDSYGYTF.

This clonotype was observed at least ten times. The chain carries TRBV7-2 and TRBJ2-3; the D is unclear. The CDR3 contains 14 residues. Deletions cut 1 base from V and 0 bases from J, with 5 bases between. Per germline, CDR1 SGHTA and CDR2 FQGNSA. CDR3 region: CASSLGYSTDTQYF. Here the CDR3 DNA reads TGTGCCAGCAGCTTAGGGTATAGCACAGATACGCAGTATTTT.

Only a few counts were recorded for this clonotype. The chain employs TRBV7-2 and TRBJ1-4; D remains ambiguous. From germline, CDR1 is SGHTA and CDR2 FQGNSA. This CDR3 region has 17 residues. V dropped 5 bases and J dropped 7 bases, with 23 bases sitting between them. The CDR3, as DNA: TGTGCCAGCAGCCAAGTTGTAGTGGGGAGTCCCTTTGAAAAACTGTTTTTT. This codes for CASSQVVVGSPFEKLFF.

The chain is built from TRBV6-4 and TRBJ2-7; 9 bases agree with TRBD1. Germline V gene sequence: CDR1 MRHNA, CDR2 SNTAGT. Unmatched junction bases numbered 13, after V lost 8 bases and J lost 5 bases. The CDR3 consists of 15 residues. The CDR3 loop reads CASRPPGQGTHEQYF. CDR3 in DNA: TGTGCCAGCCGCCCTCCGGGACAGGGAACCCACGAGCAGTACTTC.

This clonotype was seen a handful of times. The J gene is TRBJ1-1, the V gene TRBV4-3; D is possibly TRBD1 (5 bases). The CDR3 is 15 amino acids. Germline values: CDR1 LGHNA, CDR2 YSLEER. V dropped 4 bases and J dropped 4 bases, with 16 bases sitting between them. The CDR3 nucleotides are TGCGCCAGCAGCCGAGGGACGGCGGGGGGCACTGAAGCTTTCTTT. It codes for CASSRGTAGGTEAFF.

Only a few counts were recorded for this clonotype. The gene calls are TRBV20-1 and TRBJ1-4, with unresolved D. Germline CDR1 is DFQATT and CDR2 is SNEGSKA (reference sequence). Trimming removed 5 bases at V and 5 bases at J, with 3 bases between. The CDR3 length is 10 residues. This chain's CDR3 is CSAENEKLFF. DNA for the CDR3: TGCAGTGCTGAGAATGAAAAACTGTTTTTT.

This rearrangement joins TRBV4-2 to TRBJ2-3, with D perhaps matching TRBD1 or TRBD2 (5 bases each). The V end was cut by 5 bases, the J end by 1 base, with 13 bases between. This CDR3 is 15 amino acids long. Germline V gene data show CDR1 as LGHNA and CDR2 as YNFKEQ. The CDR3 DNA reads TGTGCCAGCAGCGTACGGGAAGGGGGCACAGATACGCAGTATTTT. Amino acid sequence: CASSVREGGTDTQYF.

The chain couples TRBV9 to TRBJ2-3; possibly TRBD1 or TRBD2 for D (5 bases each). Looked up from germline, CDR1 is SGDLS and CDR2 is YYNGEE. V was clipped by 0 bases and J by 2 bases, with 7 bases between them. CDR3 size: 14 residues. CDR3 region: CASSVGGITDTQYF. In DNA form, the CDR3 reads TGTGCCAGCAGCGTAGGGGGGATCACAGATACGCAGTATTTT.

The chain carries TRBV20-1 and TRBJ2-3; D gene unclear. The CDR3 is 13 residues long. In germline, CDR1 is DFQATT, CDR2 SNEGSKA (reference sequence). Trimming shortened V by 3 bases and J by 2 bases, and 9 bases separated the two germline ends. The CDR3 loop reads CSARVSNTDTQYF. The CDR3 DNA reads TGCAGTGCTAGGGTCAGCAACACAGATACGCAGTATTTT.

This clonotype was counted a single time. This chain links TRBV7-9 with TRBJ2-7; 9 bases map to TRBD1. CDR1 SEHNR and CDR2 FQNEAQ come from the germline V gene (reference sequence). The CDR3 loop spans 16 amino acids. V lost 5 bases, J lost 6 bases, and 14 bases stayed unmatched. The CDR3 reads CASSPNRGQGGSEQYF. CDR3 nucleotide sequence: TGTGCCAGCAGCCCCAATAGGGGACAGGGTGGAAGCGAGCAGTACTTC.

The J gene is TRBJ2-7, the V gene TRBV10-3, with no clear D. The CDR3 runs 13 residues. The V gene's germline CDR1 is ENHRY and CDR2 SYGVKD. The germline V and J ends were trimmed by 0 bases and 5 bases, with 8 bases remaining between them. The CDR3 protein is CAISESKVDEQYF. CDR3 DNA sequence: TGTGCCATCAGTGAGTCAAAAGTAGACGAGCAGTACTTC.

This clonotype has a handful of counts. The rearrangement joins TRBV12-3 or TRBV12-4 to TRBJ2-7; 7 nucleotides agree with TRBD1. Losses at the gene ends were 0 bases for V and 2 bases for J; bases not matched to a gene: 10. This CDR3 is 17 amino acids long. The CDR3 spells CASSLAVGSQGAYEQYF. The CDR3 DNA follows: TGTGCCAGCAGTTTAGCTGTCGGGTCTCAGGGGGCCTACGAGCAGTACTTC.

The chain couples TRBV27 to TRBJ1-4; D not certain. From germline, CDR1 is MNHEY and CDR2 SMNVEV (reference sequence). Trimming stripped 5 bases from V and 12 bases from J, with 13 bases between. CDR3 length: 12 residues. The CDR3 loop reads CASSNVPGELFF. The CDR3 DNA sequence: TGTGCCAGCAGTAACGTCCCAGGTGAACTGTTTTTT.

For this clonotype: One junction end disagrees with the germline gene, perhaps due to a read error. The V call is TRBV12-3 or TRBV12-4, the J call TRBJ2-1; D is unresolved. The CDR3 runs 12 residues. The CDR3 bases are TGTGCCAGCAGCCTTGCTTACAATAAGCAGTTCTTC. Amino acid sequence: CASSLAYNKQFF.

The rearrangement links TRBV6-6 to TRBJ1-2; 7 bases agree with TRBD1. With V trimmed by 6 bases and J by 8 bases, 9 bases remained unmatched. The CDR3 sequence is 13 residues long. In germline, CDR1 is MNHNY, CDR2 SVGAGI (reference sequence). The CDR3 DNA reads TGTGCCAGCAGCCTCGACACAGGGGAGGGCTACACCTTC. Translation: CASSLDTGEGYTF.

This clonotype has a handful of counts. V and J are TRBV15 and TRBJ1-4; D may be TRBD1 (6 bases). V was cut by 0 bases and J by 7 bases, with 12 bases left in between. From germline, CDR1 is LNHNV and CDR2 YYDKDF (reference sequence). This CDR3 is built from 15 residues. In DNA, the CDR3 is TGTGCCACCAGCAGAGAGAGGGGGTCGGGTGAAAAACTGTTTTTT. Translation gives CATSRERGSGEKLFF.